This T cell receptor (beta chain) was captured in a study of T cells in Graves' hyperthyroidism and ophthalmopathy. The study's findings and limits: Ophthalmopathy onset followed model prediction by a median approximately 6.2 months.

Thyroid ultrasound and orbital computed tomography, with clinical symptoms and serum thyroxine and TRAb, informed diagnoses. TCR beta CDR3 region amplification was performed from RNA transcripts. The study used the HTBI primer set for a first-round RT-PCR of the TCR CDR3. TCRdb used MiXCR to reprocess the multiplex PCR reads, holding one entry per CDR3 protein. The table records approximately 630,000 distinct CDR3 sequences, roughly 17% of them present only once. This clonotype was seen a few times. Its target is unknown. Sequencing was done on a sample of blood. This TCR derives from a woman in her 30s with Graves' hyperthyroidism.

As DNA, the CDR3 is TGTGCCAGCAGCTTGGGCGGAAGAGGGGCCGGGGAGCTGTTTTTT. Residues: CASSLGGRGAGELFF. The rearrangement uses TRBV5-4 and TRBJ2-2; D might be TRBD1 or TRBD2, each matching 5 bases. The CDR3 contains 15 residues. Germline V gene data show CDR1 as SGHNT and CDR2 as YYREEE (reference sequence). The V gene lost 0 bases and the J gene lost 6 bases, with 12 bases spanning the gap.